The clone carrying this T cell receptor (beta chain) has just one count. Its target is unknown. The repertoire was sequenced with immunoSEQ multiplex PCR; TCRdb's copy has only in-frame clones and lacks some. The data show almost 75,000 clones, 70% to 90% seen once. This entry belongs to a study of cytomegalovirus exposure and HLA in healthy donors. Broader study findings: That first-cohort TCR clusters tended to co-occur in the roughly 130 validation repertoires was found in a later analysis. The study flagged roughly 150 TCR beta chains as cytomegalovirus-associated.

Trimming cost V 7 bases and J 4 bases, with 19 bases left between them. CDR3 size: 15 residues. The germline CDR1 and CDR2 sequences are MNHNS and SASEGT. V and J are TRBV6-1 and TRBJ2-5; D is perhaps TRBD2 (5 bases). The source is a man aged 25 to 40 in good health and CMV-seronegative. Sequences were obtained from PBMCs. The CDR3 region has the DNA TGTGCCAGCATGGCAGGACGATGGAGCGGAGAGACCCAGTACTTC. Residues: CASMAGRWSGETQYF.